The rows below give T cell receptor beta chains drawn from one sample of a study of T cell changes during pregnancy in multiple sclerosis. Assay: immunoSEQ multiplex PCR; the TCRdb copy retains only in-frame clones and omits some. The table records approximately 41,000 clones, roughly 92% of them present only once. Specimen: CD4+ T cells from peripheral blood mononuclear cells, collected in the first trimester of pregnancy. The source is a female donor with multiple sclerosis, enrolled in a pregnancy study. Both conserved end residues are part of each CDR3. The D gene is left open where the match is weak. The size entry is marked missing in some rows and otherwise reads once, few, many or a size class.

cdr3_aa | cdr3_nt | v_call | clone_size | d_call | j_call
CASSSRTLSSYNEQFF | TGTGCCAGCAGCTCCAGGACTCTTAGCTCCTACAATGAGCAGTTCTTC | TRBV5-6 | once | . | TRBJ2-1
CASLIGTANTEAFF | TGTGCCAGCCTAATAGGGACAGCGAACACTGAAGCTTTCTTT | TRBV6-6 | once | TRBD1 | TRBJ1-1
CASSLGGRAVETQYF | TGTGCCAGCAGCTTGGGCGGGAGGGCCGTAGAGACCCAGTACTTC | TRBV5-4 | . | TRBD2 | TRBJ2-5
CASSLKLAGVHNEQFF | TGTGCCAGCAGTCTCAAACTAGCGGGAGTGCACAATGAGCAGTTCTTC | TRBV27 | . | TRBD2 | TRBJ2-1
CASSHLDRGGGYTF | TGTGCCAGCAGCCACCTGGACAGGGGAGGTGGCTACACCTTC | TRBV7-6 | . | TRBD1 | TRBJ1-2
CASSYSGGGNTIYF | TGTGCCAGCAGTTACTCCGGCGGCGGAAACACCATATATTTT | TRBV6-5 | . | . | TRBJ1-3
CASSLRVRQGEETQYF | TGTGCCAGCAGCTTAAGAGTTAGGCAGGGTGAGGAGACCCAGTACTTC | TRBV7-8 | . | . | TRBJ2-5
CASSKAHRTSGSTYNEQFF | TGTGCCAGCAGCAAAGCACATAGAACAAGCGGGAGCACCTACAATGAGCAGTTCTTC | TRBV21-1 | . | . | TRBJ2-1
CASSPSGGGYTF | TGTGCCAGCAGCCCGTCCGGAGGGGGCTACACCTTC | TRBV5-4 | few | . | TRBJ1-2
CASSPNWNTEAFF | TGTGCCAGCAGTCCTAACTGGAACACTGAAGCTTTCTTT | TRBV14 | . | . | TRBJ1-1
CASSLKGASGRAYGSEQYF | TGTGCCAGCAGCTTAAAGGGGGCTAGCGGGAGGGCCTACGGCTCCGAGCAGTACTTC | TRBV7-2 | . | TRBD2 | TRBJ2-7
CASSITTGSNQPQHF | TGTGCCAGTAGTATAACCACGGGGAGCAATCAGCCCCAGCATTTT | TRBV19 | . | . | TRBJ1-5
CASSPTGGLTNEQFF | TGCGCCAGCAGCCCAACAGGGGGTCTAACCAATGAGCAGTTCTTC | TRBV5-1 | . | TRBD1 | TRBJ2-1
CASSLTGQAANTIYF | TGTGCCAGCAGCCTCACGGGACAGGCTGCAAACACCATATATTTT | TRBV7-2 | . | TRBD1 | TRBJ1-3
CASSDSGGSGANVLTF | TGTGCCAGCAGTGATTCCGGGGGATCTGGGGCCAACGTCCTGACTTTC | TRBV6-4 | . | . | TRBJ2-6
CASGEGQGRSYGYTF | TGTGCCAGCGGGGAAGGACAGGGCCGAAGCTATGGCTACACCTTC | TRBV25-1 | . | TRBD1 | TRBJ1-2
CASSPDTGELFF | TGTGCCAGCTCACCCGACACCGGGGAGCTGTTTTTT | TRBV18 | . | . | TRBJ2-2
CASSLSGGYNEQFF | TGTGCCAGCAGCCTAAGCGGGGGCTACAATGAGCAGTTCTTC | TRBV27 | once | TRBD2 | TRBJ2-1
CASSTGSGGPTYEQYF | TGTGCCAGCAGCACCGGTTCGGGAGGGCCCACCTACGAGCAGTACTTC | TRBV7-2 | . | TRBD2 | TRBJ2-7
CASSVGGTQYF | TGTGCCAGCAGCGTCGGTGGGACCCAGTACTTC | TRBV7-2 | . | . | TRBJ2-5
CAWGTGPPYGYTF | TGTGCCTGGGGGACAGGCCCTCCGTATGGCTACACCTTC | TRBV28 | . | TRBD1 | TRBJ1-2
CASTIVGGREKLFF | TGTGCCAGCACTATCGTCGGGGGGCGGGAAAAACTGTTTTTT | TRBV2 | . | . | TRBJ1-4
CASSESWQGNNQPQHF | TGCGCCAGCAGTGAGTCATGGCAGGGAAATAATCAGCCCCAGCATTTT | TRBV10-2 | . | . | TRBJ1-5
CASSQGGGQGANNQPQHF | TGTGCCAGCAGCCAGGGGGGGGGACAGGGGGCGAACAATCAGCCCCAGCATTTT | TRBV4-2 | . | TRBD1 | TRBJ1-5
CASSLSDSYSGNTIYF | TGTGCCAGCAGCTTAAGCGACAGCTACTCTGGAAACACCATATATTTT | TRBV7-6 | . | . | TRBJ1-3
CASSLRGGGKSDTQYF | TGTGCCAGCAGTTTACGGGGAGGGGGAAAATCGGATACGCAGTATTTT | TRBV27 | . | . | TRBJ2-3
CASSFGRDTQYF | TGCGCCAGCAGCTTTGGGAGAGATACGCAGTATTTT | TRBV5-1 | . | . | TRBJ2-3
CASTGTGGHEQYF | TGTGCCAGCACCGGAACAGGGGGCCACGAGCAGTACTTC | TRBV6-5 | . | TRBD1 | TRBJ2-7
CASSDTGGYEQYF | TGTGCCAGCAGTGACACAGGGGGCTACGAGCAGTACTTC | TRBV25-1 | . | TRBD1 | TRBJ2-7
CASSTTGGSGNTIYF | TGTGCCAGCAGCACCACAGGGGGCTCTGGAAACACCATATATTTT | TRBV28 | . | TRBD1 | TRBJ1-3
CASKTGAGNVLTF | TGTGCCAGTAAAACAGGGGCGGGCAACGTCCTGACTTTC | TRBV19 | . | TRBD1 | TRBJ2-6
CATSRTIGHPEAPLHF | TGTGCCACCAGCAGGACGATTGGACACCCCGAAGCACCCCTCCACTTT | TRBV15 | . | . | TRBJ1-6
CASSLEAVREQFF | TGTGCCAGCAGCTTGGAGGCGGTGCGGGAGCAGTTCTTC | TRBV5-4 | . | . | TRBJ2-1
CASRRSGEQYF | TGTGCCAGCAGGAGGAGCGGCGAGCAGTACTTC | TRBV2 | . | . | TRBJ2-7
CASSQGEDGSYEQYF | TGTGCCAGCAGCCAAGGGGAGGACGGCTCCTACGAGCAGTACTTC | TRBV4-2 | . | . | TRBJ2-7
CASSVGLKLTDGRDRYNEQFF | TGTGCCAGCAGCGTAGGTTTGAAGTTGACCGACGGTCGGGACAGGTACAATGAGCAGTTCTTC | TRBV9 | . | TRBD1 | TRBJ2-1
CASSYQSYRGTYEQYF | TGTGCCAGCAGTTACCAAAGCTACAGGGGTACGTACGAGCAGTACTTC | TRBV6-5 | . | TRBD1 | TRBJ2-7
CASSQVAGSGANVLTF | TGCGCCAGCAGCCAAGTCGCAGGGTCTGGGGCCAACGTCCTGACTTTC | TRBV4-1 | . | . | TRBJ2-6
CASSPTGSPYEQYF | TGTGCCAGTAGCCCGACAGGATCTCCCTACGAGCAGTACTTC | TRBV19 | . | . | TRBJ2-7
CASSLFAETQYF | TGCGCCAGCAGCTTGTTTGCGGAGACCCAGTACTTC | TRBV5-1 | . | . | TRBJ2-5
CASSIGQGAFDNQPQHF | TGTGCCAGTAGTATTGGACAGGGGGCGTTTGATAATCAGCCCCAGCATTTT | TRBV19 | once | TRBD1 | TRBJ1-5
CASSVGSGQGAYEQYF | TGTGCCAGCAGCGTAGGGTCGGGACAGGGAGCCTACGAGCAGTACTTC | TRBV9 | . | TRBD1 | TRBJ2-7
CASSLRALAGGPALDTQYF | TGTGCCAGCAGTTTAAGGGCCCTAGCGGGAGGGCCTGCGTTAGATACGCAGTATTTT | TRBV27 | once | TRBD2 | TRBJ2-3
CASTTSGRASDEQYF | TGTGCCAGCACGACTAGCGGGAGGGCGTCCGACGAGCAGTACTTC | TRBV27 | . | TRBD2 | TRBJ2-7
CASSLDRGTDTQYF | TGCGCCAGCAGCTTAGACAGGGGGACAGATACGCAGTATTTT | TRBV5-1 | . | TRBD1 | TRBJ2-3
CAIRRGDSGRNTGELFF | TGTGCCATCAGACGGGGCGATAGCGGACGGAACACCGGGGAGCTGTTTTTT | TRBV10-3 | . | . | TRBJ2-2
CASSGTSGYEQYF | TGCGCCAGCAGCGGTACTAGCGGCTACGAGCAGTACTTC | TRBV5-1 | . | TRBD2 | TRBJ2-7
CASSLGLSGGNTIYF | TGTGCCAGCAGCTTAGGACTCTCTGGGGGAAACACCATATATTTT | TRBV7-2 | . | . | TRBJ1-3
CAISEFQGANQPQHF | TGTGCCATCAGTGAGTTCCAGGGGGCTAATCAGCCCCAGCATTTT | TRBV10-3 | . | TRBD1 | TRBJ1-5
CASSGTTSNTEAFF | TGCGCCAGCAGTGGGACTACATCCAACACTGAAGCTTTCTTT | TRBV5-1 | . | . | TRBJ1-1
CASSSGLGPQETQYF | TGCGCCAGCAGCTCGGGACTAGGCCCCCAAGAGACCCAGTACTTC | TRBV5-1 | . | TRBD2 | TRBJ2-5
CASHKGSSGGNEQFF | TGCGCCAGCCACAAGGGGTCAAGCGGGGGCAATGAGCAGTTCTTC | TRBV5-1 | . | TRBD2 | TRBJ2-1
CASSPQGTDHTTIYDGVGYTF | TGTGCCAGCAGTCCCCAGGGGACAGACCACACTACAATCTATGACGGGGTGGGCTACACCTTC | TRBV28 | . | TRBD1 | TRBJ1-2
CASSYGAGDQPQHF | TGTGCCAGCAGTTACGGGGCAGGAGATCAGCCCCAGCATTTT | TRBV6-5 | . | . | TRBJ1-5
CASSPAGLAGAEQYF | TGTGCCAGCTCACCAGCGGGCCTAGCGGGAGCCGAGCAGTACTTC | TRBV18 | . | TRBD2 | TRBJ2-7